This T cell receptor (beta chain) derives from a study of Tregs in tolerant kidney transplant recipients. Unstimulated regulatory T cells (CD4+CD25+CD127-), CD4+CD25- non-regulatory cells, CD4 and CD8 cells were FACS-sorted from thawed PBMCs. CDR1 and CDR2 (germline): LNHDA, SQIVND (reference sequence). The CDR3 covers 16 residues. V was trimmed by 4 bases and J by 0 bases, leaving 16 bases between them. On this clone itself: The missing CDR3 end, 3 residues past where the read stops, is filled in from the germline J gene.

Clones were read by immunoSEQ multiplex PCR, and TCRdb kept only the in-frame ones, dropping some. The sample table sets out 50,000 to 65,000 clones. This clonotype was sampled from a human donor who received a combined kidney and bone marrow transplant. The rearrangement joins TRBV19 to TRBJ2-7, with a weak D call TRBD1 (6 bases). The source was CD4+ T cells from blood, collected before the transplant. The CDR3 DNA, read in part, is TGTGCCAGTAGTAAAGCAGTACAGGGCTACTCCTACGAG. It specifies CASSKAVQGYSYE. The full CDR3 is CASSKAVQGYSYEQYF.